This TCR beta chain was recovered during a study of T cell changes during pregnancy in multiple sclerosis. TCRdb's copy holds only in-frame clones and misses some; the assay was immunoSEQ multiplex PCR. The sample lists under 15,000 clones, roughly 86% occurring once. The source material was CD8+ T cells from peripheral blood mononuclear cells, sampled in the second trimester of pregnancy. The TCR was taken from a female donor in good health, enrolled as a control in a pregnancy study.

CDR3: CASSLGTGGYTNYGYTF. As DNA, the CDR3 is TGTGCCAGCAGCTTGGGAACAGGGGGTTACACTAACTATGGCTACACCTTC. The J gene is TRBJ1-2, the V gene TRBV5-4; TRBD1 matches 8 bases. Germline CDR1 reads SGHNT; CDR2 reads YYREEE (reference sequence). CDR3 length: 17 amino acids. V was pared by 0 bases and J by 0 bases, with 7 bases of the junction left unmatched.